The 20 T cell receptor beta chains reported below all come from one sample, sequenced in a study of T cell clonality in common variable immunodeficiency (dated by TCRdb to the mid-2010s). Paper-wide results and their limitations: CVID TCRbeta sequences were reported to have fewer deletions and N-nucleotide insertions and to lack highly modified clones with 13 or more V deletions.

Receptor amplification or capture employed the immunoSEQ multiplex PCR assay. As stored in TCRdb, this immuneACCESS dataset retains in-frame rearrangements with V and J assigned. A fraction of the clones does not appear; measured against another copy, unresolved V genes explain less than half of the discrepancy, and the remainder lacks a known reason. Per the sample table, the count is more than 6,500 clones. The ten most abundant clones make up roughly 4% of the sample. Their specific antigens are unknown. The specimen was peripheral blood mononuclear cells. The receptors were sampled from a human donor with common variable immunodeficiency.

Worth noting for this clone: The read ends 3 residues shy of where the CDR3 ends; the end is completed using the germline J gene. The chain employs TRBV7-9 and TRBJ2-1, with 9 bases lining up with TRBD1. The CDR3 runs 12 residues. Trimming removed 6 bases from V and 6 bases from J; junction bases left unmatched: 0. Germline CDR1 SEHNR, CDR2 FQNEAQ (reference sequence). The CDR3 reads CASRGQGNEQFF. Incomplete CDR3 DNA: TGTGCCAGCAGGGGACAGGGCAATGAG.

Concerning this clone itself: The DNA ends 3 residues before the CDR3 does, and the rest of the CDR3 is filled in from the germline J gene. The rearrangement joins TRBV19 to TRBJ1-5, with 9 bases fitting TRBD1. The V gene end was trimmed by 1 base and the J gene end by 1 base; junction bases not matched to a gene: 5. The CDR3 is 17 amino acids. From germline, CDR1 is LNHDA and CDR2 SQIVND (reference sequence). The CDR3 sequence is CASSIGRGQGSNQPQHF. CDR3 bases read: TGTGCCAGTAGTATAGGTCGGGGACAGGGAAGCAATCAGCCC. The full variable domain, its missing parts supplied by reference TRBV19 and TRBJ1-5, is DGGITQSPKYLFRKEGQNVTLSCEQNLNHDAMYWYRQDPGQGLRLIYYSQIVNDFQKGDIAEGYSVSREKKESFPLTVTSAQKNPTAFYLCASSIGRGQGSNQPQHFGDGTRLSIL.

This clone counts as medium-sized by frequency. The read gets to within 3 residues of the CDR3 end, and the germline J gene fills in the rest. The chain links TRBV29-1 to TRBJ2-7; 10 bases are a match to TRBD1. In germline, CDR1 is SQVTM, CDR2 ANQGSEA. After removal of 7 bases from V and 6 bases from J, the junction contained 3 bases not matched to a gene. This CDR3 is 11 amino acids long. The CDR3 here is CSARTGGEQYF. The CDR3 bases that were read are TGCAGCGCCAGGACAGGGGGCGAG.

The CDR3 region is CASSELGLLYEQYF. The CDR3 bases that were read are TGTGCCAGCAGTGAATTGGGACTTCTCTACGAG. The chain employs TRBV6-1 and TRBJ2-7; D might be TRBD2 (6 bases). The read stops 3 residues short of the end of the CDR3; the missing end is completed from the germline J gene. Per germline, CDR1 MNHNS and CDR2 SASEGT. This CDR3 has 14 amino acids. V lost 2 bases to trimming and J lost 3 bases, with 11 bases between them.

In the case of this clone: The CDR3 end falls 3 residues outside the read, so it is completed with the germline J gene. The chain uses TRBV20-1 and TRBJ1-1; tentative D call: TRBD1 (5 bases). V was cut by 3 bases and J by 1 base, with 15 bases left in between. Germline V gene data show CDR1 as DFQATT and CDR2 as SNEGSKA (reference sequence). The CDR3 contains 15 residues. Here the CDR3 reads CSARQPGGRNTEAFF. The CDR3 DNA, read in part, is TGCAGTGCTAGGCAGCCCGGGGGTCGGAACACTGAA.

In terms of frequency, this clone is medium-sized. From the germline J gene comes the end of the CDR3, since the read stops 3 residues before it. The chain couples TRBV18 to TRBJ1-1, with D possibly TRBD1 on 6 matching bases. The length of the CDR3 is 14 residues. V was trimmed by 4 bases and J by 7 bases, leaving 16 bases between them. CDR1 is KGHSH, CDR2 LQKENI, per germline. The CDR3 protein is CASSQTQGEGEAFF. The part of the CDR3 DNA that was read is TGTGCCAGCTCACAAACACAGGGTGAGGGTGAA. The whole variable domain, remainder taken from reference TRBV18 and TRBJ1-1, is NAGVMQNPRHLVRRRGQEARLRCSPMKGHSHVYWYRQLPEEGLKFMVYLQKENIIDESGMPKERFSAEFPKEGPSILRIQQVVRGDSAAYFCASSQTQGEGEAFFGQGTRLTVV.

Regarding this clone: The read stops 3 residues short of the end of the CDR3; the missing end is completed from the germline J gene. This chain links TRBV30 with TRBJ1-6, with a tentative D call TRBD1 (6 bases). In germline, CDR1 is GTSNPN, CDR2 SVGIG (reference sequence). Trimming shortened V by 7 bases and J by 8 bases, and 18 bases separated the two germline ends. The CDR3 runs to 14 residues. CDR3 DNA (partial): TGTGCCTCCCGCCGGACAGATATTTATTCACCC. This codes for CASRRTDIYSP. The full CDR3 protein reads CASRRTDIYSPLHF. Complete variable domain (other parts from reference TRBV30 and TRBJ1-6): SQTIHQWPATLVQPVGSPLSLECTVEGTSNPNLYWYRQAAGRGLQLLFYSVGIGQISSEVPQNLSASRPQDRQFILSSKKLLLSDSGFYLCASRRTDIYSPLHFGNGTRLTVT.

With regard to this clone: The read gets to within 3 residues of the CDR3 end, and the germline J gene fills in the rest. The chain combines TRBV20-1 with TRBJ2-3; 7 bases map to TRBD2. V was pared by 6 bases and J by 0 bases, with 6 bases of the junction left unmatched. Germline CDR1 DFQATT, CDR2 SNEGSKA (reference sequence). The CDR3 has 14 residues. CDR3 sequence reads: CSAPPGGSTDTQYF. The CDR3 DNA, read in part, is TGCAGTGCGCCCCCGGGGGGTAGCACAGATACG.

Regarding this clone: The CDR3 extends 3 residues past the end of the read, so its final part is completed from the germline J gene. The J gene is TRBJ1-1, the V gene TRBV30; 11 bases are a match to TRBD1. The J segment lost 4 bases and the V segment lost 0 bases, leaving 4 bases of the junction unmatched. CDR1 and CDR2 from the germline V gene are GTSNPN and SVGIG (reference sequence). The CDR3 spans 15 residues. Partial CDR3 DNA: TGTGCCTGGAGTGTTGGGGGGACAGGGGGCACTGAA. It translates to CAWSVGGTGGTE. The entire CDR3 protein is CAWSVGGTGGTEAFF.

Of note for this clone: The CDR3 is cut off 3 residues early in the read; its end comes from the germline J gene. The J gene is TRBJ1-5, the V gene TRBV7-9; a weak D match, TRBD1 (6 bases). The germline V gene encodes CDR1 SEHNR and CDR2 FQNEAQ (reference sequence). CDR3 size: 14 residues. The germline V and J ends were trimmed by 5 bases and 0 bases, with 8 bases remaining between them. The part of the CDR3 DNA that was read is TGTGCCAGCAGCCGGGACACTAGCAATCAGCCC. It translates to CASSRDTSNQP. The whole CDR3 sequence reads CASSRDTSNQPQHF.

Note on this clone: Read coverage stops 3 residues before the CDR3 terminus; the germline J gene supplies the remainder. V and J are TRBV7-9 and TRBJ1-2; 9 positions agree with TRBD1. This CDR3 has 13 amino acids. Per the germline V gene, CDR1 is SEHNR and CDR2 is FQNEAQ (reference sequence). The CDR3: CASSPTGGEGYTF. The DNA read from the CDR3 is TGTGCCAGCAGCCCGACAGGGGGGGAAGGC.

Regarding this clone: The CDR3 is cut off 3 residues early in the read; its end comes from the germline J gene. The chain recombines TRBV18 with TRBJ1-4; 7 nucleotides match TRBD1. Per the germline V gene, CDR1 is KGHSH and CDR2 is LQKENI. The CDR3 is 15 residues long. Trimming took 2 bases from V and 7 from J; bases not matched to a gene: 7. This CDR3 is CASSPMGQRGEKLFF. CDR3 DNA (partial): TGTGCCAGCTCACCAATGGGACAGAGGGGTGAAAAA.

This clone is deemed large (0.1 to 1%) by its frequency. CDR3: CASSSRDRGADTQYF. The CDR3 DNA, read in part, is TGTGCCAGCAGCTCCCGGGACAGGGGTGCAGATACG. V gene TRBV7-8 combines with J gene TRBJ2-3; the match to TRBD1 covers 10 bases. The read ends 3 residues early relative to the CDR3; the germline J gene fills the gap. Germline CDR1 and CDR2: SGHVS and FQNEAQ. The CDR3 covers 15 residues. J was trimmed by 4 bases and V by 4 bases; bases with no gene match: 5. The full variable domain, rest sourced from reference TRBV7-8 and TRBJ2-3, is GAGVSQSPRYKVAKRGQDVALRCDPISGHVSLFWYQQALGQGPEFLTYFQNEAQLDKSGLPSDRFFAERPEGSVSTLKIQRTQQEDSAVYLCASSSRDRGADTQYFGPGTRLTVL.

On this clone itself: The read ends 3 residues before the CDR3 terminus; that terminus is restored from the germline J gene. The V and J genes are TRBV2 and TRBJ2-5, with D possibly being TRBD2 (5 bases). Germline V lookup: CDR1 SNHLY, CDR2 FYNNEI. Trimming took 8 bases from V and 2 from J, leaving 15 bases between them. The CDR3 contains 14 residues. The CDR3 loop reads CASRRASQQETQYF. The sequenced CDR3 bases are TGTGCCAGCCGGCGGGCCTCCCAACAAGAGACC.

As to this clone: The read terminates 3 residues ahead of where the CDR3 ends, so the germline J gene completes it. The gene calls are TRBV18 and TRBJ1-2, with D perhaps matching TRBD1 (6 bases). This CDR3 has 13 amino acids. With 4 bases removed from V and 2 bases from J, the gap between germline ends came to 8 bases. CDR1 is KGHSH, CDR2 LQKENI, per germline. CDR3 DNA, as far as it was read: TGTGCCAGCTCACGGACAGCGAACTATGGC. This translates into CASSRTANYG. The entire CDR3 protein is CASSRTANYGYTF.

On this clone: The read gets to within 3 residues of the CDR3 end, and the germline J gene fills in the rest. This chain links TRBV19 with TRBJ1-4; perhaps TRBD1 as D (6 bases). The CDR3 has 16 amino acids. The ends were cut back, 7 bases at V and 1 base at J, with 16 bases in the middle. Per germline, CDR1 LNHDA and CDR2 SQIVND (reference sequence). The CDR3 DNA, read in part, is TGTGCCAGTAATCAAGAAACAGGGAGAACTAATGAAAAA. It yields the protein CASNQETGRTNEK. The entire CDR3 protein is CASNQETGRTNEKLFF.

This clone is medium-sized by frequency. The covered CDR3 bases are TGTGCCAGCAGCTTCGATAGCGGGGGGTACACAGATACG. Translating gives CASSFDSGGYTDT. The whole CDR3 is CASSFDSGGYTDTQYF. The chain couples TRBV7-8 to TRBJ2-3; 10 bases match TRBD2. The sequenced fragment ends 3 residues before the CDR3 boundary, so the rest is inferred from the germline J gene. The CDR3 length is 16 residues. Trimming cost V 3 bases and J 2 bases; bases outside gene matches: 5. Per germline, CDR1 SGHVS and CDR2 FQNEAQ.

Comments on this clone: The CDR3 end lies 3 residues beyond the end of the read and is filled in from the germline J gene. The chain combines TRBV18 with TRBJ1-4, with a weak D call TRBD1 (5 bases). The CDR3 consists of 13 residues. V was trimmed by 3 bases and J by 4 bases, leaving 6 bases between them. Germline V gene lookup returns CDR1 KGHSH and CDR2 LQKENI. The sequenced part of the CDR3 DNA is TGTGCCAGCTCACCGGGACTTAATGAAAAA. This gives the protein CASSPGLNEK. The full CDR3 sequence reads CASSPGLNEKLFF.

Worth noting for this clone: The missing CDR3 end, 3 residues past where the read stops, is filled in from the germline J gene. The gene calls are TRBV23-1 and TRBJ2-3; perhaps TRBD2 as D (5 bases). TRBV23-1 is recorded as an ORF, its role being uncertain. V lost 10 bases, J lost 5 bases, and 22 bases lay in between. The CDR3 covers 15 residues. Incomplete CDR3 DNA: TGCGCCACCTCGATCGGACTGTCAATGGGAGATACG. Its translation: CATSIGLSMGDT. The full CDR3 protein is CATSIGLSMGDTQYF.

Comments on this clone: The read gets to within 3 residues of the CDR3 end, and the germline J gene fills in the rest. The chain joins TRBV2 to TRBJ1-2; TRBD1 matches 8 bases. Germline lookup yields CDR1 SNHLY and CDR2 FYNNEI. The CDR3 has 13 residues. Partial CDR3 DNA: TGTGCCAGCAGCGCGACAGGGGTTGAGGGC. It encodes CASSATGVEG. The full-length CDR3 reads as CASSATGVEGYTF.